The 31 T cell receptor beta chains below were found in one sample sequenced in a study of CD8+CD57+ T cells in acquired aplastic anemia (dated by TCRdb to the late 2010s). The reads were generated on an Illumina HiSeq 2000. TCR beta VDJ combination and CDR3 sequence profiling used genomic DNA as the template. TCRdb trimmed the raw reads at Q25, called clones with MiXCR and kept productive beta chains. All rows with the same CDR3 protein become a single entry with the most common DNA and genes. The sample table shows 150,000 or so distinct CDR3 sequences, and around half are seen once. The top ten hold 0.85% to 1.2% of the sample. Flow cytometry had shown CD8+CD57+ cell expansion in the patients selected for sequencing. Material for sequencing was sorted CD4+, CD8+, or CD8+CD57+ T cells (not recorded which) from PBMCs. The receptors stem from a human donor with aplastic anemia.

This clonotype turned up a few times. V usage is TRBV19 and J usage is TRBJ2-2, with D perhaps matching TRBD2 (7 bases). The ends were cut back, 10 bases at V and 3 bases at J, with 18 bases in the middle. The CDR3 extends over 15 amino acids. Germline values: CDR1 LNHDA, CDR2 SQIVND (reference sequence). This CDR3 is CATSGGQGYTGELFF. The CDR3 DNA is TGTGCCACTTCGGGGGGCCAGGGATACACCGGGGAGCTGTTTTTT.

There are many counts of this clonotype. V is TRBV15 and J is TRBJ2-7; the D gene could be TRBD1 or TRBD2 (5 bases each). This CDR3 is built from 16 residues. V was clipped by 1 base and J by 0 bases, with 13 bases between them. Germline lookup yields CDR1 LNHNV and CDR2 YYDKDF (reference sequence). CDR3 sequence: CATSRGTGTGSYEQYF. The DNA of the CDR3 is TGTGCCACCAGCAGAGGGACCGGGACGGGCTCCTACGAGCAGTACTTC.

The chain joins TRBV20-1 to TRBJ2-2; 8 nucleotides match TRBD1. V lost 0 bases and J lost 6; bases outside the gene matches: 9. CDR3 length equals 16 residues. Germline assignment: CDR1 DFQATT and CDR2 SNEGSKA (reference sequence). In nucleotides, the CDR3 is TGCAGTGCTAGAGACCAGGAGACAGGGGACGCCGGGGAGCTGTTTTTT. Amino acids: CSARDQETGDAGELFF.

In this sample, this clonotype turned up many times. This chain connects TRBV7-9 to TRBJ1-1; 7 bases map to TRBD1. Germline V gene lookup returns CDR1 SEHNR and CDR2 FQNEAQ (reference sequence). The CDR3 has 15 residues. V shed 5 bases and J 0 bases; nucleotides not matched to a gene: 6. The CDR3 DNA follows: TGTGCCAGCAGCCTTATGGGACAGATGAACACTGAAGCTTTCTTT. It is translated as CASSLMGQMNTEAFF.

On this clonotype: Since a much larger clone is just one base distant, this may be a read error. The chain is built from TRBV6-1 and TRBJ1-1; weak D call: TRBD1 (5 bases). The CDR3 runs to 14 residues. The V gene's germline CDR1 is MNHNS and CDR2 SASEGT. Trimming removed 7 bases from V and 1 base from J, with 13 bases in between. CDR3 nucleotides: TGTGCCAGCATAGCGGGGGAAAGGAACACTGAAGCTTTCTTT. This sequence encodes CASIAGERNTEAFF.

Of note for this clonotype: A clone one base away is much larger, so this may be a read error. The CDR3 coding sequence is TGCGCCAGCAGCCCAGTATTTCGGGGCGGCACCGGGGATCTGTTTTTT. This translates into CASSPVFRGGTGDLFF. This chain joins TRBV5-1 and TRBJ2-2, with D perhaps matching TRBD1 or TRBD2 (5 bases each). Per germline, CDR1 SGHRS and CDR2 YFSETQ. The CDR3 runs 16 residues.

This clonotype was observed a handful of times. V gene TRBV27 combines with J gene TRBJ1-6; D might be TRBD1 (6 bases). The CDR3 extends over 17 amino acids. CDR1 and CDR2 from the germline V gene are MNHEY and SMNVEV (reference sequence). The V gene lost 3 bases and the J gene lost 2 bases, with 14 bases spanning the gap. The CDR3 spells CASSFSAGETYNSPLHF. Written as DNA, the CDR3 is TGTGCCAGCAGTTTCTCGGCAGGGGAAACCTATAATTCACCCCTCCACTTT.

This chain joins TRBV5-4 and TRBJ1-2; D is possibly TRBD1 (6 bases). CDR1 is SGHNT and CDR2 is YYREEE in the germline V gene (reference sequence). This CDR3 is 15 amino acids long. Trimming stripped 3 bases from V and 2 bases from J, with 14 bases between. The CDR3 reads CASSSGQLINYGYTF. CDR3 bases: TGTGCCAGCAGCTCGGGACAACTAATCAACTATGGCTACACCTTC.

This clonotype was found a few times. The chain employs TRBV18 and TRBJ1-6; possible D gene TRBD1, 6 bases. The V end lost 2 bases, the J end lost 7 bases, and 12 bases lay between the germline ends. Germline CDR1 is KGHSH and CDR2 is LQKENI. The CDR3 sequence is 15 residues long. The CDR3 region has the DNA TGTGCCAGCTCACCAGGGGGCCCTTGGAATTCACCCCTCCACTTT. Translated: CASSPGGPWNSPLHF.

This clonotype turned up a few times. The genes are TRBV10-3 and TRBJ2-1; D ambiguous. From germline, CDR1 is ENHRY and CDR2 SYGVKD. The CDR3 has 14 residues. Trimming took off 0 bases at V and 6 bases at J, with 9 bases between the two ends. DNA for the CDR3: TGTGCCATCAGTGAGTCGATAGGCACCAATGAGCAGTTCTTC. As protein: CAISESIGTNEQFF.

The gene calls are TRBV20-1 and TRBJ1-1; tentatively, D is TRBD1 (6 bases). Germline lookup yields CDR1 DFQATT and CDR2 SNEGSKA (reference sequence). V lost 5 bases and J lost 0, with 10 bases in between. CDR3 length: 13 residues. The CDR3, as DNA: TGCAGTGCTGAGGACAGTATGAACACTGAAGCTTTCTTT. Translation gives CSAEDSMNTEAFF.

This chain joins TRBV6-1 and TRBJ1-5; D call uncertain. There are 13 residues in the CDR3. Trimming cost V 5 bases and J 11 bases, with 16 bases left between them. The V gene's germline CDR1 is MNHNS and CDR2 SASEGT. In DNA form, the CDR3 reads TGTGCCAGCAGTATGAACCGGGTCGAGGCCCAGCATTTT. Amino acids: CASSMNRVEAQHF.

This chain uses TRBV5-4 with TRBJ2-4; 8 positions agree with TRBD1. CDR3 length: 15 amino acids. V was clipped by 3 bases and J by 1 base; unmatched bases: 3. CDR1 and CDR2 (germline): SGHNT, YYREEE (reference sequence). Written as DNA, the CDR3 is TGTGCCAGCAGCTCGGGGGACAGGGCCAAAAACATTCAGTACTTC. It is translated as CASSSGDRAKNIQYF.

This clonotype turned up a few times. A much larger clone is a single base away; this may be a read error. The chain couples TRBV13 to TRBJ1-3; 11 bases are shared with TRBD1. The CDR3 covers 14 residues. Germline V lookup: CDR1 PRHDT, CDR2 FYEKMQ (reference sequence). CDR3 sequence (DNA): TGTGCCAGCAGGGACAGGGGGCCTGGAAGCACCATATATTTT. The encoded protein is CASRDRGPGSTIYF.

The V and J genes are TRBV29-1 and TRBJ1-1; no clear D. The CDR3 sequence is 12 residues long. CDR1 SQVTM and CDR2 ANQGSEA come from the germline V gene. Trimming took off 5 bases at V and 4 bases at J, with 11 bases between the two ends. DNA for the CDR3: TGCAGCGTTAACTCCGGCGGCACTGAAGCTTTCTTT. This gives the protein CSVNSGGTEAFF.

This rearrangement joins TRBV2 to TRBJ1-5; TRBD1 agrees at 7 bases. CDR3 length: 14 amino acids. The germline V gene encodes CDR1 SNHLY and CDR2 FYNNEI. Losses at the gene ends were 7 bases for V and 7 bases for J; bases not matched to a gene: 10. The CDR3 DNA reads TGTGCCAGCAATGACAGGGTTGTAGCCCAGCCCCAGCATTTT. Amino acid sequence: CASNDRVVAQPQHF. Drawing the rest from reference TRBV2 and TRBJ1-5, the complete variable domain is EPEVTQTPSHQVTQMGQEVILRCVPISNHLYFYWYRQILGQKVEFLVSFYNNEISEKSEIFDDQFSVERPDGSNFTLKIRSTKLEDSAMYFCASNDRVVAQPQHFGDGTRLSIL.

The chain carries TRBV19 and TRBJ2-2; tentative D call: TRBD2 (6 bases). Germline values: CDR1 LNHDA, CDR2 SQIVND (reference sequence). V gave up 10 bases and J gave up 0 bases, with 15 bases separating them. This CDR3 spans 15 amino acids. The chain's CDR3 is CATPKGTANTGELFF. Written as DNA, the CDR3 is TGTGCCACCCCAAAAGGGACTGCGAACACCGGGGAGCTGTTTTTT.

This clonotype showed up many times. This chain uses TRBV7-8 with TRBJ1-1, with D unresolved. This CDR3 contains 17 residues. Deletions cut 4 bases from V and 0 bases from J, with 18 bases between. CDR1 is SGHVS, CDR2 FQNEAQ, per germline. The CDR3 coding sequence is TGTGCCAGCAGCTGGACCTGGGCAGGCCAGCTGAACACTGAAGCTTTCTTT. This gives the protein CASSWTWAGQLNTEAFF.

In its sample, this clonotype was seen a few times. The rearrangement joins TRBV29-1 to TRBJ2-7, with D unclear. The CDR3 covers 11 residues. V was shortened by 2 bases and J by 4 bases, with 6 bases between the two germline ends. The germline gives CDR1 SQVTM, CDR2 ANQGSEA. The CDR3 sequence is CSVELGYEQYF. In nucleotides, the CDR3 is TGCAGCGTTGAATTGGGGTACGAGCAGTACTTC.

Details on this clonotype: The junction differs from germline at one of its ends, possibly a read error. The rearrangement uses TRBV19 and TRBJ1-4, with 7 bases aligning to TRBD1. CDR3 length: 13 amino acids. In germline, CDR1 is LNHDA, CDR2 SQIVND (reference sequence). CDR3 in amino acids: CSAGGGYNERLFF. As DNA, the CDR3 is TGTTCCGCAGGGGGGGGCTACAATGAAAGACTGTTTTTT.

This clonotype has a count of ten or more. This CDR3 reads CASSIGGRGEKLFF. DNA for the CDR3: TGTGCCAGTAGTATTGGGGGACGAGGGGAAAAACTGTTTTTT. The V gene is TRBV19, the J gene TRBJ1-4, with D perhaps TRBD1 (5 bases). The CDR3 totals 14 residues. The V gene lost 3 bases and the J gene lost 8 bases, with 13 bases spanning the gap. The germline V gene encodes CDR1 LNHDA and CDR2 SQIVND (reference sequence). The full variable domain, its missing parts supplied by reference TRBV19 and TRBJ1-4, is DGGITQSPKYLFRKEGQNVTLSCEQNLNHDAMYWYRQDPGQGLRLIYYSQIVNDFQKGDIAEGYSVSREKKESFPLTVTSAQKNPTAFYLCASSIGGRGEKLFFGSGTQLSVL.

In this sample, this clonotype turned up many times. The V call is TRBV2, the J call TRBJ2-1; D unclear. The CDR3 spans 11 residues. Germline CDR1 SNHLY, CDR2 FYNNEI. V lost 6 bases, J lost 8 bases, and 8 bases lay in between. The CDR3: CASSEDHEQFF. The CDR3 DNA reads TGTGCCAGCAGCGAGGACCATGAGCAGTTCTTC.

The chain carries TRBV10-3 and TRBJ1-2; 10 bases line up with TRBD1. The junction had 7 bases not matched to a gene; V was cut back by 6 bases and J by 6 bases. CDR1 is ENHRY, CDR2 SYGVKD, per germline. The CDR3 spans 14 residues. CDR3 region: CAISQDRGRDGYTF. The CDR3 nucleotides are TGTGCCATCAGCCAAGACAGGGGGCGAGATGGCTACACCTTC.

This clonotype was observed many times. The chain joins TRBV2 to TRBJ2-7, with TRBD2 matching 11 bases. This CDR3 region has 18 residues. The V gene end was trimmed by 4 bases and the J gene end by 0 bases; junction bases not matched to a gene: 11. Germline V gives CDR1 SNHLY, CDR2 FYNNEI. Written as DNA, the CDR3 is TGTGCCAGCAGTGCTCTACTAGCGGGGGCCTTATTCTCCTACGAGCAGTACTTC. Translated, it gives CASSALLAGALFSYEQYF.

In its sample, this clonotype is medium-sized. The V call is TRBV15, the J call TRBJ1-5, with 7 bases that match TRBD1. This CDR3 spans 14 amino acids. Germline V CDR1 and CDR2: LNHNV, YYDKDF (reference sequence). The trim removed 6 bases at V and 4 bases at J, leaving 6 bases unmatched. The chain's CDR3 is CATSAGQENQPQHF. The CDR3 region has the DNA TGTGCCACCAGTGCAGGACAGGAGAATCAGCCCCAGCATTTT. Based on the CDR3 plus reference TRBV15 and TRBJ1-5, the full variable domain is DAMVIQNPRYQVTQFGKPVTLSCSQTLNHNVMYWYQQKSSQAPKLLFHYYDKDFNNEADTPDNFQSRRPNTSFCFLDIRSPGLGDTAMYLCATSAGQENQPQHFGDGTRLSIL.

In its sample, this clonotype was seen a few times. V gene TRBV28 combines with J gene TRBJ2-1; 7 bases map to TRBD1. V shed 6 bases and J 2 bases; nucleotides not matched to a gene: 7. The germline CDR1 and CDR2 sequences are MDHEN and SYDVKM. This CDR3 has 15 amino acids. CDR3 amino acids: CASRPRDSPYNEQFF. CDR3 bases: TGTGCCAGCAGGCCCCGGGACAGCCCCTACAATGAGCAGTTCTTC.

The chain carries TRBV5-1 and TRBJ1-1; TRBD1 aligns across 9 bases. Trimming took 6 bases from V and 4 from J; bases not matched to a gene: 7. The CDR3 totals 14 residues. Germline lookup yields CDR1 SGHRS and CDR2 YFSETQ. The CDR3 nucleotides are TGCGCCAGCAACCTACAGGGGGCTGGCACTGAAGCTTTCTTT. This codes for CASNLQGAGTEAFF. The full variable domain, rest sourced from reference TRBV5-1 and TRBJ1-1, is KAGVTQTPRYLIKTRGQQVTLSCSPISGHRSVSWYQQTPGQGLQFLFEYFSETQRNKGNFPGRFSGRQFSNSRSEMNVSTLELGDSALYLCASNLQGAGTEAFFGQGTRLTVV.

The gene calls are TRBV2 and TRBJ2-7, with D tentatively TRBD1 (6 bases). Germline V lookup: CDR1 SNHLY, CDR2 FYNNEI. V lost 9 bases and J 2 bases, leaving 20 bases between the germline ends. The CDR3 contains 15 residues. This chain's CDR3 is CARTRLGGGTYEQYF. The CDR3 DNA follows: TGTGCCAGAACACGACTTGGGGGCGGAACCTACGAGCAGTACTTC.

This clonotype was observed at least ten times. DNA for the CDR3: TGTGCCAGCAGCATACTAGCGGGGGGGCACGAGCAGTACTTC. Protein sequence: CASSILAGGHEQYF. J is TRBJ2-7 and V is TRBV7-8; 13 bases are shared with TRBD2. CDR3 length: 14 amino acids. With V trimmed by 5 bases and J by 5 bases, 3 bases remained unmatched. Germline-derived CDR1 and CDR2 are SGHVS and FQNEAQ.

This clonotype was detected a few times. This rearrangement joins TRBV11-1 to TRBJ2-1, with 9 bases fitting TRBD2. Germline loops: CDR1 SGHAT, CDR2 FQDESV (reference sequence). The CDR3 covers 17 residues. V lost 1 base, J lost 4 bases, and 8 bases stayed unmatched. This CDR3 is CASSLVLSGGHYNEQFF. In nucleotides, the CDR3 is TGTGCCAGCAGCTTAGTTCTTAGCGGGGGTCATTACAATGAGCAGTTCTTC.

V is TRBV7-9 and J is TRBJ1-2, with D maybe TRBD1 (5 bases). CDR1 is SEHNR, CDR2 FQNEAQ, per germline (reference sequence). Trimming shortened V by 4 bases and J by 3 bases, and 15 bases separated the two germline ends. The CDR3 is made up of 15 amino acids. The chain's CDR3 is CASSSGEGRDYGYTF. The CDR3 DNA is TGTGCCAGCAGCTCCGGGGAGGGGAGGGACTATGGCTACACCTTC.